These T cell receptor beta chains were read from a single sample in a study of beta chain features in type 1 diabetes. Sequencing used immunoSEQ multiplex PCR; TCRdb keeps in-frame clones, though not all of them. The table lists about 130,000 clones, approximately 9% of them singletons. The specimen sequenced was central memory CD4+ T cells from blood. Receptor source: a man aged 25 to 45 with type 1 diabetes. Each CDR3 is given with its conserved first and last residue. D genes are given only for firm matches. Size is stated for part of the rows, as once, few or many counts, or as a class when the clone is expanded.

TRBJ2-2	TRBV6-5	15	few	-	CASLFQGPGTGELFF	TGTGCCAGCCTCTTCCAGGGGCCAGGGACCGGGGAGCTGTTTTTT
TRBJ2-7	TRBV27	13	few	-	CASSLEQNYEQYF	TGTGCCAGCAGTTTGGAGCAGAACTACGAGCAGTACTTC
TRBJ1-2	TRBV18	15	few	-	CASSPSGRGDYGYTF	TGTGCCAGCTCACCCTCGGGCAGGGGAGACTATGGCTACACCTTC
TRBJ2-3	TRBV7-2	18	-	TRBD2	CASSRRPGLAGAGDTQYF	TGTGCCAGCAGTCGACGACCGGGACTAGCGGGGGCGGGGGATACGCAGTATTTT
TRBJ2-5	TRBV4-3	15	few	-	CASSQGDSLQETQYF	TGCGCCAGCAGCCAAGGGGACTCCCTACAAGAGACCCAGTACTTC
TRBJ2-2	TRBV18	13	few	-	CASSLDSTGELFF	TGTGCCAGCTCACTAGACAGCACCGGGGAGCTGTTTTTT
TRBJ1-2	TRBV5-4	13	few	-	CASSKNNGDGYTF	TGTGCCAGCAGCAAAAACAATGGTGATGGCTACACCTTC
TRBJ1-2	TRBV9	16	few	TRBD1	CASSDKGSTGADGYTF	TGTGCCAGCAGCGACAAGGGAAGTACAGGGGCGGATGGCTACACCTTC
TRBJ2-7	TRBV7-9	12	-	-	CASSLYQGKQYF	TGTGCCAGCAGCCTTTACCAGGGAAAGCAGTACTTC
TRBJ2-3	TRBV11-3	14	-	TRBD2	CASSFSGDRRAQYF	TGTGCCAGCAGCTTTAGCGGGGACCGGAGGGCGCAGTATTTT
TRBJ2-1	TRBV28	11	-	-	CASRTPREQFF	TGTGCCAGCAGGACCCCCAGGGAGCAGTTCTTC
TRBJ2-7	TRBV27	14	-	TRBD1	CASSSRGLGDEQYF	TGTGCCAGCAGTTCCAGGGGGCTGGGGGACGAGCAGTACTTC
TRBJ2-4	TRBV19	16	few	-	CASNGGTANYKNIQYF	TGTGCCAGTAACGGCGGGACCGCTAATTACAAAAACATTCAGTACTTC
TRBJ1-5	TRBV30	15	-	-	CAWSPRGGGHVTQHF	TGTGCCTGGAGTCCAAGGGGTGGGGGACATGTTACCCAGCATTTT
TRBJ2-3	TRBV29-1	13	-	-	CSALKTGTDTQYF	TGCAGCGCCTTAAAAACAGGGACAGATACGCAGTATTTT
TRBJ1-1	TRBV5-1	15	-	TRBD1	CASSLWTGRDTEAFF	TGCGCCAGCAGCTTGTGGACAGGGAGGGACACTGAAGCTTTCTTT
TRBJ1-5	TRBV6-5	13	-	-	CASSSRSSGPQHF	TGTGCCAGCAGTTCCCGAAGTAGCGGGCCCCAGCATTTT
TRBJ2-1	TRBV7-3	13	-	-	CASSSTTLHEQFF	TGTGCCAGCAGCTCGACGACTCTCCACGAGCAGTTCTTC
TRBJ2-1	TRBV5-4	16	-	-	CASSSGGQGSYNEQFF	TGTGCCAGCAGCTCGGGGGGACAAGGCTCCTACAATGAGCAGTTCTTC
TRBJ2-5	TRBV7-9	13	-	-	CASSKDTQETQYF	TGTGCCAGCAGCAAAGACACCCAAGAGACCCAGTACTTC
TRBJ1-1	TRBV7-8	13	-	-	CASSGRGNTEAFF	TGTGCCAGCAGCGGGAGAGGGAACACTGAAGCTTTCTTT
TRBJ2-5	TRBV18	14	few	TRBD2	CASFAAGGAETQYF	TGTGCCAGCTTCGCTGCGGGGGGAGCGGAGACCCAGTACTTC
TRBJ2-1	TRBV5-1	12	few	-	CASTGDYNEQFF	TGCGCCAGCACGGGGGACTACAATGAGCAGTTCTTC
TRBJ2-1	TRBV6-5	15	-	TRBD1	CASSTSGQPYNEQFF	TGTGCCAGCAGCACATCGGGACAGCCCTACAATGAGCAGTTCTTC
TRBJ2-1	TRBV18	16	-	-	CASSPPGGISYNEQFF	TGTGCCAGCTCACCACCGGGGGGAATCTCCTACAATGAGCAGTTCTTC
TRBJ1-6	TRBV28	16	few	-	CASSNSRRGGNSPLHF	TGTGCCAGCAGCAATAGCCGGCGGGGTGGCAATTCACCCCTCCACTTT
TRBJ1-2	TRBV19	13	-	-	CASTESLNYGYTF	TGTGCCAGTACGGAGTCCCTTAACTATGGCTACACCTTC
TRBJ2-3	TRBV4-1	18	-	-	CASSQSSSRWSLTDTQYF	TGCGCCAGCAGCCAATCTTCAAGTCGCTGGAGCCTTACAGATACGCAGTATTTT